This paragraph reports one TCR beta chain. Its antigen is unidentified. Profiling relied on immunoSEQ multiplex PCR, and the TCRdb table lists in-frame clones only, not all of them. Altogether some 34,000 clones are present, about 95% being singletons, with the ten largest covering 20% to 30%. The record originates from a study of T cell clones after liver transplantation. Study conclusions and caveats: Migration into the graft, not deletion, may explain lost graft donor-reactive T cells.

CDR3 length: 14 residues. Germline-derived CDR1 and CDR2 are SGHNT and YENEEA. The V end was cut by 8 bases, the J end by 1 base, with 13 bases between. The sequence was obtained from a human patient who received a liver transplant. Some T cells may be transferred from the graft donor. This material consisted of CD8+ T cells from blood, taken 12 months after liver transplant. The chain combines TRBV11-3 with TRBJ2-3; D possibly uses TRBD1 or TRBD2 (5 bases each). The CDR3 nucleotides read TGTGCCAGCGGGCCCTGGGGACGCACAGATACGCAGTATTTT. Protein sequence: CASGPWGRTDTQYF.